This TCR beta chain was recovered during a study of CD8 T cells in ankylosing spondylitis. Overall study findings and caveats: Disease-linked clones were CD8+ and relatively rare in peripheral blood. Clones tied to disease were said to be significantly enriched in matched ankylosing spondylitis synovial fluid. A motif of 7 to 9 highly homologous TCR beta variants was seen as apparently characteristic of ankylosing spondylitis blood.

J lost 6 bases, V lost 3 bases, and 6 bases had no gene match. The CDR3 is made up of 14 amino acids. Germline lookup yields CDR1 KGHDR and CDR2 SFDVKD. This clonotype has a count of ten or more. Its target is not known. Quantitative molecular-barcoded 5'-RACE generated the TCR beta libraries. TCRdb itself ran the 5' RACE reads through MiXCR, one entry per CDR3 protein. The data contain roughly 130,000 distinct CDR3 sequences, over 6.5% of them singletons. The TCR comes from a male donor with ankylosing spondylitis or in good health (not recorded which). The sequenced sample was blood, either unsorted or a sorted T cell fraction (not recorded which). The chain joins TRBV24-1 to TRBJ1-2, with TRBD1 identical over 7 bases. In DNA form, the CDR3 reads TGTGCCACCAGTGATCGACAGGGAGAAGATGGCTACACCTTC. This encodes CATSDRQGEDGYTF.